This TCR beta chain was identified during a study of response to subunit inactivated influenza vaccine. As for this clonotype: Its specificity is unknown.

Study-level findings and limits: New T cells are recruited in small numbers by each seasonal influenza vaccination, according to the authors' suggestion.

TCRdb redid the calling of the RT-PCR reads with MiXCR, one entry per CDR3 protein. The profile covers 450,000 to 700,000 distinct CDR3 sequences, with around 13% appearing a single time and over 8.5% taken by the ten largest. Germline CDR1 and CDR2: KGHDR and SFDVKD. CDR3 length: 16 residues. The V and J ends lost 4 bases and 7 bases, in that order; junction bases with no gene match: 8. This clonotype was sampled from a man between 50 and 59 years old who received an inactivated influenza vaccine. Specimen: PBMCs from blood, collected approximately 13 days after vaccination. The chain has TRBV24-1 and TRBJ2-1; 11 positions agree with TRBD2. CDR3 bases: TGTGCCACCAGTGACCCTACTAGCGGGAGCGTAAATGAGCAGTTCTTC. This codes for CATSDPTSGSVNEQFF.